This T cell receptor (beta chain) emerged from a study of cytomegalovirus exposure and HLA in healthy donors. As for the study in general: Researchers previously reported finding just under 120 million unique TCR beta sequences from about 200 million T cells.

A word on this clone: Its cognate antigen is unknown.

Study-wide results and caveats: CMV serostatus was the only recorded immune exposure for donors. Segments of the TCR beta V type were, in most cases, productive about 87% or about 30% of the time in an earlier analysis. The authors listed approximately 150 TCR beta chains as cytomegalovirus-associated.

The CDR3 consists of 15 residues. Germline-derived CDR1 and CDR2 are SGHRS and YFSETQ. V dropped 0 bases and J dropped 5; count of bases not matched to a gene: 5. Primers included in the PCR were 60 Vbeta and 13 Jbeta primers. TCRdb's copy holds only in-frame clones and misses some; the assay was immunoSEQ multiplex PCR. Of under 300,000 clones detected, 70% to 90% appear once; the ten largest clones hold roughly 2%. V is TRBV5-1 and J is TRBJ2-5, with 9 bases aligning to TRBD2. The TCR was taken from a woman between 35 and 50 years old in good health and CMV-seropositive. Sequencing used PBMCs. The CDR3 region is CASSLEAGGAETQYF. Here the CDR3 DNA reads TGCGCCAGCAGCTTGGAAGCGGGAGGCGCGGAGACCCAGTACTTC.